This T cell receptor (beta chain) was captured in a study of glioma-infiltrating T cells after dendritic cell vaccination (dated by TCRdb to about 2016). Looking at the study overall: A cohort of approximately 15 glioblastoma patients from Phase I and II dendritic cell vaccination trials was included, of whom 9 were newly diagnosed and 6 had recurrent disease. Three intradermal dendritic cell vaccine injections were administered to patients at biweekly intervals in the arm below the axilla. The vaccine consisted of monocyte-derived dendritic cells cultured approximately seven days with IL-4 and GM-CSF, then pulsed overnight with autologous tumor lysate. In glioblastoma patients vaccinated with dendritic cells, deep sequencing of TCR beta CDR3 regions served to measure tumor-infiltrating lymphocyte content and to compare repertoires between tumor and blood. Between the early 2000s and the early 2010s, patients were given autologous tumor lysate-pulsed dendritic cell vaccination. Survival after dendritic cell vaccination was correlated with TCR sequencing metrics, such as TIL content and the overlap between tumor and blood repertoires.

Using the immunoSEQ assay, TCRB CDR3 regions were amplified from 2 micrograms of genomic DNA, or from all available DNA when less than that was on hand. For multiplex PCR, 60 forward primers for TCR V beta segments and 13 reverse primers for J beta segments were used. To estimate reads per starting template, synthetic control templates were spiked into each sample at limiting dilution. Reads of 87 bp were generated by sequencing on the Illumina HiSeq System. The paper's data handling went like this. PCR and sequencing errors were removed by a nearest neighbor algorithm that merged closely related sequences. TCR overlap was measured as the percentage of unique tumor TCR beta sequences also present in the same patient's peripheral blood. TCRdb took this table from immuneACCESS and kept in-frame rearrangements with V and J called. Such tables lack part of the clones; where checked against another copy, unresolved V genes explain under half of the gap, and the rest is unexplained. V and J calls and clone size are as listed in that table; D and trimming were resolved from the DNA. Recorded for this sample are 20,000 or so clones; approximately 79% of them occurred a single time. The ten largest make up about 34% of the sample.

Selection of patients required sufficient residual fresh-frozen tumor tissue and over two years of available survival data. None of the glioblastoma patients carried an isocitrate dehydrogenase mutation, although molecular status otherwise varied. PBMC were collected before vaccination, two weeks after the third vaccination, and at tumor progression if tumor progression occurred. The Qiagen DNeasy Blood extraction Kit was used for extraction of genomic DNA. This clone was counted once. Its antigen has not been determined. Base qualities were left out, and no much larger clone turns up one base away. The investigation overall reported the following: The cohort was small and heterogeneous, with few patients having full blood and tumor sets and even fewer initial-recurrent tumor pairs. No direct relationship between TCR clonality and survival was found, suggesting a diverse polyclonal response may matter. Higher estimated pretreatment TIL content predicted longer time to progression and overall survival after dendritic cell vaccination. The three-group TCR overlap response model was described as speculative and requiring prospective validation.

This receptor was taken from a human donor with glioblastoma. The sequencing here drew on blood, taken before dendritic cell vaccination.

Here is the DNA: TGTGCCAGCAGCTCCCGGGGGTCCTTCTCCTACAATGAGCAGTTCTTC. Translated, it reads CASSSRGSFSYNEQFF. The rearrangement joined TRBV11-1 to TRBJ2-1; tentative D gene TRBD2, with 6 bases matching. The CDR3 starts with the cysteine, ends with the phenylalanine, and has 16 residues. CDR3 DNA is the only sequence kept; it has 48 bases, read in frame from the first base. V lost 4 bases and J lost 0 bases; the stretch between them is 13 bases long. CDR1 is given as SGHAT and CDR2 as FQDESV, both from the germline V gene (reference sequence).